The present T cell receptor beta chain was sequenced within a study of T cells in Graves' hyperthyroidism and ophthalmopathy. Study-wide points: Model output signaled ophthalmopathy a median around 5.9 months ahead of onset.

Germline-derived CDR1 and CDR2 are SGHNT and YYREEE (reference sequence). The CDR3 contains 17 residues. V lost 3 bases, J lost 5 bases, and 8 bases stayed unmatched. It was RNA transcripts that yielded the amplified TCR beta CDR3 regions. Initially, a first-round RT-PCR of the TCR CDR3 employed the HTBI primer set. TCRdb recomputed calls from the multiplex PCR reads with MiXCR, one row per CDR3 protein. Here the sample spans a few hundred thousand distinct CDR3 sequences, about 43% being singletons. Comment on this clonotype: Its antigen is not known.

Graves' hyperthyroidism showing no ophthalmopathy progression within 18 months was considered stable. This rearrangement joins TRBV5-4 to TRBJ2-2; 12 bases match TRBD2. The sequence derives from a woman between 18 and 29 years old with Graves' hyperthyroidism. Sequenced input: peripheral blood or thyroid tissue (not recorded which). CDR3 DNA sequence: TGTGCCAGCAGCTCTCGACTAGCGGGAGAACGAACCGGGGAGCTGTTTTTT. Its protein is CASSSRLAGERTGELFF.